Presented here are 19 T cell receptor beta chains from one specimen sequenced in a study of T cells after yellow fever vaccination. TCRdb independently ran MiXCR on the 5' RACE reads; one entry per CDR3 protein. The sample holds 95,000 to 100,000 distinct CDR3 sequences, roughly 5.2% seen once. The source material was CD8+ T cells sorted from PBMCs, sampled 10 days after the yellow fever booster vaccination. The source of these receptors is a man younger than 30 who received the YFV17D yellow fever vaccine.

The chain links TRBV7-9 to TRBJ2-7; D perhaps matches TRBD2 (7 bases). Trimming shortened V by 3 bases and J by 0 bases, and 15 bases separated the two germline ends. There are 16 residues in the CDR3. The germline V gene has CDR1 SEHNR and CDR2 FQNEAQ (reference sequence). The CDR3 sequence: CASSFSPGGHSYEQYV. CDR3 bases: TGTGCCAGCAGCTTTAGTCCCGGGGGGCACTCCTACGAGCAGTACGTC.

This clonotype was counted between two and nine times. The V gene is TRBV21-1, the J gene TRBJ1-1; the D call in the table, TRBD1, was not verified against the DNA. TRBV21-1 is termed a pseudogene. The CDR3 is made up of 16 amino acids. The CDR3 loop reads CASSTPHRGINTEAFF. Here the CDR3 DNA reads TGTGCCAGCAGCACGCCCCACAGGGGAATTAACACTGAAGCTTTCTTT.

The chain carries TRBV7-2 and TRBJ1-2; unclear D gene. The V and J ends lost 1 base and 3 bases respectively, with 9 bases between them. The CDR3 has 14 residues. The germline CDR1 and CDR2 sequences are SGHTA and FQGNSA. CDR3 sequence: CASSLVADYYGYTF. The CDR3 coding sequence is TGTGCCAGCAGCTTAGTGGCAGATTACTATGGCTACACCTTC.

The chain carries TRBV27 and TRBJ2-3, with D possibly TRBD2 on 6 matching bases. CDR1 and CDR2 from the germline V gene are MNHEY and SMNVEV (reference sequence). V was cut by 1 base and J by 3 bases, with 14 bases left in between. The CDR3 is made up of 16 amino acids. The CDR3 nucleotides read TGTGCCAGCAGTTTATTTGGAGGGATCGGGACAGATACGCAGTATTTT. Its translation is CASSLFGGIGTDTQYF.

This chain joins TRBV20-1 and TRBJ2-5; TRBD1 might be the D (6 bases). This CDR3 is 14 amino acids long. Germline CDR1 is DFQATT and CDR2 is SNEGSKA (reference sequence). V lost 3 bases to trimming and J lost 2 bases, with 13 bases between them. The CDR3 loop reads CSARGDTFQETQYF. The CDR3 DNA sequence: TGCAGTGCTAGGGGGGACACCTTTCAAGAGACCCAGTACTTC.

The chain carries TRBV6-5 and TRBJ1-6; a possible D gene is TRBD1 (5 bases). The CDR3 has 13 residues. The V gene's germline CDR1 is MNHEY and CDR2 SVGAGI. Deletions cut 2 bases from V and 10 bases from J, with 9 bases between. The CDR3 nucleotides read TGTGCCAGCAGTTACCGGGGCGGCTCACCCCTCCACTTT. It translates to CASSYRGGSPLHF.

Only a few counts were recorded for this clonotype. The chain has TRBV19 and TRBJ1-2, with D uncertain. The germline V gene has CDR1 LNHDA and CDR2 SQIVND (reference sequence). V was pared by 2 bases and J by 0 bases, with 7 bases between. This CDR3 has 14 amino acids. The CDR3 bases are TGTGCCAGTAGTATAACGGCGGCTAACTATGGCTACACCTTC. Translation gives CASSITAANYGYTF. The full variable domain, with the rest looked up from reference TRBV19 and TRBJ1-2, is DGGITQSPKYLFRKEGQNVTLSCEQNLNHDAMYWYRQDPGQGLRLIYYSQIVNDFQKGDIAEGYSVSREKKESFPLTVTSAQKNPTAFYLCASSITAANYGYTFGSGTRLTVV.

This clonotype has more than one count but fewer than ten. The genes are TRBV4-2 and TRBJ2-3; TRBD2 agrees at 9 bases. Losses at the gene ends were 0 bases for V and 2 bases for J; bases not matched to a gene: 18. This CDR3 spans 21 amino acids. In germline, CDR1 is LGHNA, CDR2 YNFKEQ. The CDR3 spells CASSQDFERGAFPVNTDTQYF. The DNA of the CDR3 is TGTGCCAGCAGCCAAGATTTCGAGCGGGGGGCTTTTCCGGTGAACACAGATACGCAGTATTTT.

This clonotype occurred many times. The V call is TRBV12-3 or TRBV12-4, the J call TRBJ2-1; 7 bases map to TRBD1. Unmatched junction bases numbered 16, after V lost 8 bases and J lost 9 bases. The CDR3 totals 15 residues. The CDR3 bases are TGTGCCAGCGGCTACAGGGGTAGTATACTCGTTGAGCAGTTCTTC. It is translated as CASGYRGSILVEQFF.

This clonotype showed up just a few times. The V gene is TRBV29-1, the J gene TRBJ2-3; 11 bases map to TRBD1. CDR3 length: 17 residues. J was trimmed by 2 bases and V by 3 bases; bases with no gene match: 10. The germline gives CDR1 SQVTM, CDR2 ANQGSEA. CDR3 DNA sequence: TGCAGCGTTGATGGGGTGGACAGGGGGCGCCTCACAGATACGCAGTATTTT. Protein sequence: CSVDGVDRGRLTDTQYF.

This clonotype appeared a few times. V usage is TRBV19 and J usage is TRBJ2-1; D not certain. This CDR3 contains 15 residues. Germline V lookup: CDR1 LNHDA, CDR2 SQIVND (reference sequence). The V end lost 3 bases, the J end lost 0 bases, and 9 bases lay between the germline ends. The CDR3 reads CASSILGVSYNEQFF. DNA for the CDR3: TGTGCCAGTAGTATCCTGGGCGTCTCCTACAATGAGCAGTTCTTC.

The J gene is TRBJ1-2, the V gene TRBV7-2; perhaps TRBD1 as D (6 bases). The CDR3 has 14 residues. Germline V gene data show CDR1 as SGHTA and CDR2 as FQGNSA. V was trimmed by 7 bases and J by 8 bases, leaving 20 bases between them. The CDR3 bases are TGTGCCAGCACAAGTTCCTCAGGGGCCTTGGGCTACACCTTC. Translation: CASTSSSGALGYTF.

In this sample, this clonotype turned up a few times. The chain recombines TRBV20-1 with TRBJ1-1; 7 bases are shared with TRBD1. The germline V gene has CDR1 DFQATT and CDR2 SNEGSKA (reference sequence). The CDR3 has 12 amino acids. With V trimmed by 6 bases and J by 4 bases, 5 bases remained unmatched. The CDR3 sequence is CSAKGTATEAFF. DNA for the CDR3: TGCAGTGCAAAAGGGACAGCCACTGAAGCTTTCTTT.

The chain is built from TRBV4-2 and TRBJ2-2, with D possibly matching TRBD2 (6 bases). With 5 bases removed from V and 3 bases from J, the gap between germline ends came to 13 bases. CDR1 and CDR2 from the germline V gene are LGHNA and YNFKEQ. This CDR3 is 15 amino acids long. CDR3 amino acids: CASSGTPLDTGELFF. CDR3 nucleotide sequence: TGTGCCAGCAGCGGGACTCCTCTTGACACCGGGGAGCTGTTTTTT.

The chain employs TRBV7-9 and TRBJ2-3, with 9 bases identical to TRBD2. Germline values: CDR1 SEHNR, CDR2 FQNEAQ (reference sequence). J was trimmed by 4 bases and V by 4 bases; bases with no gene match: 9. This CDR3 has 16 residues. The CDR3 here is CASSWAPGLASDTQYF. The CDR3 coding sequence is TGTGCCAGCAGCTGGGCGCCGGGACTAGCATCAGATACGCAGTATTTT.

The V call is TRBV5-4, the J call TRBJ2-7; TRBD2 might be the D (6 bases). V was clipped by 4 bases and J by 7 bases, with 15 bases between them. The germline gives CDR1 SGHNT, CDR2 YYREEE (reference sequence). This CDR3 has 13 amino acids. CDR3 amino acids: CASSGGGNWEQYF. Written as DNA, the CDR3 is TGTGCCAGCAGCGGTGGGGGGAACTGGGAGCAGTACTTC.

This sequence joins TRBV28 and TRBJ1-2, with D perhaps TRBD1 (6 bases). The ends were cut back, 1 base at V and 6 bases at J, with 12 bases in the middle. In germline, CDR1 is MDHEN, CDR2 SYDVKM. The CDR3 sequence is 14 residues long. Here the CDR3 DNA reads TGTGCCAGCAGTTTATCACAGGGAGTGGATGGCTACACCTTC. Translation: CASSLSQGVDGYTF.

This clonotype was found a few times. This chain joins TRBV4-3 and TRBJ2-1, with D maybe TRBD1 (7 bases). From germline, CDR1 is LGHNA and CDR2 YSLEER. V was cut by 1 base and J by 8 bases, with 12 bases left in between. CDR3 length: 14 residues. This chain's CDR3 is CASSQGQGGHEQFF. CDR3 bases: TGCGCCAGCAGCCAAGGACAGGGAGGACATGAGCAGTTCTTC.

This clonotype was seen more than once but under ten times. The chain uses TRBV5-4 and TRBJ2-7; D uncertain. V was trimmed by 3 bases and J by 0 bases, leaving 13 bases between them. Germline V lookup: CDR1 SGHNT, CDR2 YYREEE (reference sequence). CDR3 length: 15 amino acids. The CDR3 nucleotides are TGTGCCAGCAGCTCCCTTATTGGGCCCTCCTACGAGCAGTACTTC. Encoded protein: CASSSLIGPSYEQYF.